The 26 T cell receptor beta chains given below trace back to one sample, sequenced in a study of blood T cells in healthy people across ages. Alongside a J-beta primer mix, a sample-barcoded 5' primer served in a second PCR lasting roughly 6 to 12 cycles. TCRdb re-called the 5' RACE reads with MiXCR, one entry per CDR3 protein. Of 1.5 million to 2 million distinct CDR3 sequences in the sample, about two fifths were seen once. Sequencing used blood. The receptor set was obtained from a human donor in good health.

The V and J genes are TRBV7-2 and TRBJ1-5; 7 nucleotides match TRBD1. The ends lost 4 bases at V and 6 bases at J; junction bases unmatched: 9. Germline loops: CDR1 SGHTA, CDR2 FQGNSA. The CDR3 is made up of 15 amino acids. This chain's CDR3 is CASSSQGGAGQPQHF. CDR3 DNA: TGTGCCAGCAGCTCCCAGGGGGGGGCGGGTCAGCCCCAGCATTTT.

The rearrangement links TRBV10-3 to TRBJ1-1; unclear D gene. Germline loops: CDR1 ENHRY, CDR2 SYGVKD. The CDR3 contains 13 residues. V lost 4 bases and J lost 0, with 6 bases in between. The CDR3: CAISGPMNTEAFF. The CDR3 nucleotides are TGTGCCATCAGTGGACCGATGAACACTGAAGCTTTCTTT.

The V call is TRBV28, the J call TRBJ1-1; no definite D call. Between the trimmed V and J ends, which lost 4 bases and 0 bases, there was a span of 21 bases. CDR1 and CDR2 (germline): MDHEN, SYDVKM. The CDR3 loop spans 18 amino acids. CDR3 DNA sequence: TGTGCCAGCAGTTCAATTAAGAGCCCAGGCCCTATGAACACTGAAGCTTTCTTT. It yields the protein CASSSIKSPGPMNTEAFF.

The chain joins TRBV6-5 to TRBJ1-5; no definite D call. Germline CDR1 is MNHEY and CDR2 is SVGAGI. V lost 5 bases and J lost 4, with 15 bases in between. This CDR3 region has 15 residues. CDR3 region: CASSRQGGKNQPQHF. The CDR3, as DNA: TGTGCCAGCAGTAGACAAGGTGGGAAAAATCAGCCCCAGCATTTT.

Only a few counts were recorded for this clonotype. The rearrangement joins TRBV14 to TRBJ2-1; the D is unclear. The CDR3 has 15 amino acids. Per germline, CDR1 SGHDN and CDR2 FVKESK. The V and J ends lost 4 bases and 3 bases respectively, with 13 bases between them. CDR3 in amino acids: CASSLGARFYNEQFF. The CDR3 DNA follows: TGTGCCAGCAGCCTCGGAGCACGATTCTACAATGAGCAGTTCTTC.

This clonotype came up a few times. The chain combines TRBV9 with TRBJ2-6; D is uncertain. Germline V gene sequence: CDR1 SGDLS, CDR2 YYNGEE. Trimming stripped 3 bases from V and 4 bases from J, with 11 bases between. The CDR3 totals 15 residues. CDR3 amino acids: CASSAPSTGANVLTF. The CDR3, as DNA: TGTGCCAGCAGCGCGCCTTCCACCGGGGCCAACGTCCTGACTTTC. The full variable domain, completed using reference TRBV9 and TRBJ2-6, is DSGVTQTPKHLITATGQRVTLRCSPRSGDLSVYWYQQSLDQGLQFLIQYYNGEERAKGNILERFSAQQFPDLHSELNLSSLELGDSALYFCASSAPSTGANVLTFGAGSRLTVL.

The chain uses TRBV9 and TRBJ1-2; possible D gene TRBD1, 6 bases. V lost 4 bases to trimming and J lost 4 bases, with 17 bases between them. CDR1 SGDLS and CDR2 YYNGEE come from the germline V gene. The CDR3 loop spans 15 amino acids. In DNA form, the CDR3 reads TGTGCCAGCAGCCCGACGGCCGGGGGCCGCTATGGCTACACCTTC. Protein sequence: CASSPTAGGRYGYTF.

CDR3 amino acids: CASSCGAGGYYEQYF. The CDR3 coding sequence is TGTGCCAGCAGCTGTGGAGCGGGGGGATACTACGAGCAGTACTTC. The chain recombines TRBV7-2 with TRBJ2-7; the match to TRBD2 covers 9 bases. Germline V gives CDR1 SGHTA, CDR2 FQGNSA. Trimming took 4 bases from V and 3 from J; bases not matched to a gene: 7. The CDR3 covers 15 residues.

This chain links TRBV15 with TRBJ2-7, with TRBD1 identical over 9 bases. With 5 bases clipped from V and 4 bases from J, the junction kept 6 bases outside the gene matches. From germline, CDR1 is LNHNV and CDR2 YYDKDF (reference sequence). The CDR3 spans 14 residues. CDR3 sequence: CATSPRDREYEQYF. The CDR3 bases are TGTGCCACCAGCCCACGGGACAGGGAATACGAGCAGTACTTC.

The rearrangement links TRBV12-3 or TRBV12-4 to TRBJ2-3; 8 positions agree with TRBD2. The CDR3 is 17 amino acids. With V trimmed by 1 base and J by 1 base, 7 bases remained unmatched. CDR3 bases: TGTGCCAGCAGTTTAGTAAAAGCGGGGGCCCGCACAGATACGCAGTATTTT. This encodes CASSLVKAGARTDTQYF.

V and J are TRBV6-4 and TRBJ2-3; the D is unclear. Per germline, CDR1 MRHNA and CDR2 SNTAGT. The CDR3 is made up of 13 amino acids. V lost 2 bases and J 1 base, leaving 4 bases between the germline ends. The CDR3 loop reads CASSDGGTDTQYF. CDR3 sequence (DNA): TGTGCCAGCAGTGACGGTGGCACAGATACGCAGTATTTT.

This clonotype was counted only a few times. The chain has TRBV29-1 and TRBJ2-3; D is unclear. With 4 bases removed from V and 2 bases from J, the gap between germline ends came to 16 bases. Per germline, CDR1 SQVTM and CDR2 ANQGSEA. This CDR3 is 15 amino acids long. CDR3 bases: TGCAGCGTTGGACGTCAGGCAGTATTCACAGATACGCAGTATTTT. This gives the protein CSVGRQAVFTDTQYF.

The chain couples TRBV4-1 to TRBJ2-1; the D gene is possibly TRBD1 (6 bases). Germline V gene lookup returns CDR1 MGHRA and CDR2 YSYEKL. V was pared by 6 bases and J by 9 bases, with 21 bases between. The CDR3 is 15 amino acids. The CDR3 loop reads CASRNRVLLNTEQFF. The DNA of the CDR3 is TGCGCCAGCAGAAACAGGGTACTGCTGAACACTGAGCAGTTCTTC.

The chain has TRBV6-2 or TRBV6-3 and TRBJ2-7; D is perhaps TRBD2 (7 bases). The CDR3 has 15 amino acids. The germline gives CDR1 MNHEY, CDR2 SVGEGT. Trimming shortened V by 8 bases and J by 3 bases, and 20 bases separated the two germline ends. The DNA for the CDR3 is TGTGCCAGCTATAATCCGAGGGGGGGGAGCTACGAGCAGTACTTC. Translated, it gives CASYNPRGGSYEQYF.

The J gene is TRBJ2-3, the V gene TRBV12-3 or TRBV12-4, with D perhaps matching TRBD1 (6 bases). The CDR3 totals 13 residues. Trimming left V 6 bases short and J 4 bases short, with 11 bases between. The CDR3 DNA is TGTGCCAGCAGAGGGACAAGATCAGATACGCAGTATTTT. Amino acid sequence: CASRGTRSDTQYF.

This rearrangement joins TRBV12-3 or TRBV12-4 to TRBJ1-2; D is possibly TRBD1 (5 bases). Trimming cost V 6 bases and J 5 bases, with 10 bases left between them. CDR3 length: 12 amino acids. The CDR3 loop is CASRKRQYGYTF. Here the CDR3 DNA reads TGTGCCAGCAGAAAACGACAGTATGGCTACACCTTC.

The J gene is TRBJ2-4, the V gene TRBV20-1; D might be TRBD2 (7 bases). The J call may be incorrect, as the DNA end agrees better with TRBJ2-5. This CDR3 has 14 amino acids. The germline V gene encodes CDR1 DFQATT and CDR2 SNEGSKA (reference sequence). CDR3 DNA: TGCAGTGCCACAGGAGGGGGGGCACAAGAGACCCAGTACTTC. Amino acid sequence: CSATGGGAQETQYF.

This clonotype was recorded a few times. The chain employs TRBV11-1 and TRBJ2-5; D is unresolved. The V end was cut by 5 bases, the J end by 2 bases, with 12 bases between. The CDR3 runs 14 residues. CDR1 is SGHAT and CDR2 is FQDESV in the germline V gene (reference sequence). The DNA for the CDR3 is TGTGCCAGCAGCCCCACGCGAGCTCAAGAGACCCAGTACTTC. The encoded protein is CASSPTRAQETQYF.

This clonotype was detected only once. A read error may produce the germline difference seen at one junction end. This chain joins TRBV20-1 and TRBJ2-7, with a weak D call TRBD1 (5 bases). The CDR3 spans 13 residues. CDR1 is DFQATT, CDR2 SNEGSKA, per germline (reference sequence). CDR3 nucleotides: TGCGGTGCTTATATGGACACTTCCTACGAGCAGTACTTC. It translates to CGAYMDTSYEQYF.

This clonotype was observed a few times. This chain uses TRBV7-2 with TRBJ2-3, with 12 bases identical to TRBD2. Per germline, CDR1 SGHTA and CDR2 FQGNSA. V shed 3 bases, J shed 3 bases, and the junction held 16 bases outside the gene matches. This CDR3 contains 20 residues. The chain's CDR3 is CASSFQASGGALLGTDTQYF. CDR3 in DNA: TGTGCCAGCAGCTTCCAGGCTAGCGGGGGGGCCCTCCTTGGAACAGATACGCAGTATTTT.

To note about this clonotype: One end of the junction fails to match germline, which may point to a read error. The J gene is TRBJ1-5, the V gene TRBV7-9; no clear D. The V gene's germline CDR1 is SEHNR and CDR2 FQNEAQ (reference sequence). The CDR3 length is 12 residues. The CDR3 coding sequence is TGTGCCGGCAGCTATTATAATCAGCCCCAGCATTTT. Translation gives CAGSYYNQPQHF.

The chain has TRBV6-2 or TRBV6-3 and TRBJ1-1, with 10 bases lining up with TRBD1. V lost 4 bases to trimming and J lost 6 bases; unmatched junction nucleotides: 8. Germline CDR1 MNHEY, CDR2 SVGEGT. The CDR3 is made up of 15 amino acids. Here the CDR3 DNA reads TGTGCCAGCAGTTGGGTCGGGACAGGGGACTCTGAAGCTTTCTTT. Amino acid sequence: CASSWVGTGDSEAFF.

The sample holds one count of this clonotype. A junction end diverges from the germline sequence, so it may reflect a read error. The chain joins TRBV4-1 to TRBJ1-1; maybe TRBD1 (5 bases). Germline V gene lookup returns CDR1 MGHRA and CDR2 YSYEKL. The CDR3 loop spans 15 amino acids. CDR3 coding DNA: TGCGCCAGCAGCCAAGAGGAGGGGATGAACACTCAAGCTTTCTTT. Translating it yields CASSQEEGMNTQAFF.

The V and J genes are TRBV29-1 and TRBJ2-7; D may be TRBD1 (5 bases). The germline V and J ends were trimmed by 3 bases and 3 bases, with 9 bases remaining between them. Germline loops: CDR1 SQVTM, CDR2 ANQGSEA. The CDR3 is made up of 12 amino acids. The CDR3 protein is CSVEQGFYEQYF. In nucleotides, the CDR3 is TGCAGCGTTGAGCAGGGATTCTACGAGCAGTACTTC.

The CDR3 nucleotides read TGTGCCAGCAGCTTAGCCAGGCCGGGGCCCACGGGGTTCTTC. Encoded protein: CASSLARPGPTGFF. J is TRBJ2-1 and V is TRBV11-2; tentatively, D is TRBD1 or TRBD2 (5 bases each). The germline V and J ends were trimmed by 1 base and 15 bases, with 19 bases remaining between them. CDR3 length: 14 residues. Germline V CDR1 and CDR2: SGHAT, FQNNGV. The full variable domain, with the rest looked up from reference TRBV11-2 and TRBJ2-1, is EAGVAQSPRYKIIEKRQSVAFWCNPISGHATLYWYQQILGQGPKLLIQFQNNGVVDDSQLPKDRFSAERLKGVDSTLKIQPAKLEDSAVYLCASSLARPGPTGFFGPGTRLTVL.

The chain has TRBV7-3 and TRBJ2-1; 8 positions match TRBD2. Germline lookup yields CDR1 SGHTA and CDR2 FQGTGA. This CDR3 region has 16 residues. V gave up 1 base and J gave up 5 bases; unmatched junction bases: 7. DNA of the CDR3: TGTGCCAGCAGCTTAATTGGGCGGGGGGAAGACAATGAGCAGTTCTTC. Its protein product is CASSLIGRGEDNEQFF.